These 23 T cell receptor beta chains were all obtained from the same sample, sequenced in a study of siplizumab effects on memory and regulatory T cells. Repertoires were generated with immunoSEQ multiplex PCR, while TCRdb's copy carries only in-frame clones and drops some. The table records tens of thousands of clones, roughly 85% of them present only once. The source material was memory CD4+ T cells sorted from blood. These receptors came from a human donor in good health.

CDR3 in amino acids: CASSTGQGPGYTF. The CDR3 DNA reads TGTGCCAGCAGTACAGGACAGGGCCCTGGCTACACCTTC. The rearrangement links TRBV27 to TRBJ1-2, with TRBD1 matching 8 bases. This CDR3 has 13 residues. Germline values: CDR1 MNHEY, CDR2 SMNVEV (reference sequence). The J segment lost 7 bases and the V segment lost 5 bases, leaving 6 bases of the junction unmatched.

The chain carries TRBV9 and TRBJ1-1, with D perhaps TRBD1 (5 bases). This CDR3 has 12 amino acids. Trimming left V 7 bases short and J 4 bases short, with 11 bases between. Germline V lookup: CDR1 SGDLS, CDR2 YYNGEE. CDR3 sequence reads: CASQGPGTEAFF. CDR3 sequence (DNA): TGTGCCAGCCAGGGACCGGGCACTGAAGCTTTCTTT.

The chain is built from TRBV19 and TRBJ1-2; TRBD1 might be the D (5 bases). This CDR3 has 14 residues. V was cut by 10 bases and J by 3 bases, with 18 bases left in between. Per germline, CDR1 LNHDA and CDR2 SQIVND (reference sequence). The CDR3 DNA is TGTGCCACCCTAGACAGCCAGGCAGACTATGGCTACACCTTC. Translating gives CATLDSQADYGYTF.

The chain uses TRBV28 and TRBJ1-5, with TRBD1 as a possible D gene (5 bases). Trimming shortened V by 6 bases and J by 7 bases, and 13 bases separated the two germline ends. The CDR3 extends over 13 amino acids. CDR1 is MDHEN, CDR2 SYDVKM, per germline. The CDR3 reads CASSDRVSQPQHF. CDR3 nucleotide sequence: TGTGCCAGCAGCGACAGAGTATCGCAGCCCCAGCATTTT. Full variable domain (missing parts from reference TRBV28 and TRBJ1-5): DVKVTQSSRYLVKRTGEKVFLECVQDMDHENMFWYRQDPGLGLRLIYFSYDVKMKEKGDIPEGYSVSREKKERFSLILESASTNQTSMYLCASSDRVSQPQHFGDGTRLSIL.

This clone was seen a single time. This chain joins TRBV19 and TRBJ1-1; TRBD1 aligns across 10 bases. The CDR3 runs 16 residues. The J segment lost 5 bases and the V segment lost 11 bases, leaving 17 bases of the junction unmatched. The germline V gene encodes CDR1 LNHDA and CDR2 SQIVND (reference sequence). The CDR3 region has the DNA TGTGCCTCCAGGAAGTGGACAGGGGGGGAGTATACTGAAGCTTTCTTT. Protein product: CASRKWTGGEYTEAFF.

The rearrangement uses TRBV6-6 and TRBJ2-2; D might be TRBD2 (5 bases). Per germline, CDR1 MNHNY and CDR2 SVGAGI (reference sequence). Trimming stripped 4 bases from V and 2 bases from J, with 11 bases between. This CDR3 comprises 15 residues. The CDR3 bases are TGTGCCAGCAGTTCTGCGGGCATTAACACCGGGGAGCTGTTTTTT. Translated: CASSSAGINTGELFF.

The J gene is TRBJ2-3, the V gene TRBV13, with no clear D. CDR1 and CDR2 (germline): PRHDT, FYEKMQ (reference sequence). V was shortened by 1 base and J by 2 bases, with 10 bases between the two germline ends. The CDR3 loop spans 15 amino acids. CDR3 in DNA: TGTGCCAGCAGCTTAGTTGTTTCGATCACAGATACGCAGTATTTT. Translation gives CASSLVVSITDTQYF. The entire variable domain, with the rest obtained from reference TRBV13 and TRBJ2-3, is as follows: AAGVIQSPRHLIKEKRETATLKCYPIPRHDTVYWYQQGPGQDPQFLISFYEKMQSDKGSIPDRFSAQQFSDYHSELNMSSLELGDSALYFCASSLVVSITDTQYFGPGTRLTVL.

The chain carries TRBV7-9 and TRBJ1-2, with 7 nucleotides matching TRBD1. The junction had 7 bases not matched to a gene; V was cut back by 4 bases and J by 2 bases. Per the germline V gene, CDR1 is SEHNR and CDR2 is FQNEAQ (reference sequence). This CDR3 is 15 amino acids long. This chain's CDR3 is CASSSRGQSNYGYTF. CDR3 coding DNA: TGTGCCAGCAGCTCCAGGGGACAGTCCAACTATGGCTACACCTTC.

The chain is built from TRBV4-1 and TRBJ1-5; D uncertain. The CDR3 totals 15 residues. Trimming took 7 bases from V and 8 from J, leaving 21 bases between them. Germline CDR1 MGHRA, CDR2 YSYEKL. The CDR3 sequence: CASTPGNEGLEPQHF. The CDR3, as DNA: TGCGCCAGCACCCCGGGTAATGAGGGTTTGGAGCCCCAGCATTTT.

This clone has a handful of counts. The genes are TRBV19 and TRBJ1-1, with D possibly TRBD1 on 6 matching bases. The CDR3 is made up of 14 amino acids. CDR1 is LNHDA, CDR2 SQIVND, per germline (reference sequence). V lost 6 bases and J 1 base, leaving 12 bases between the germline ends. The CDR3 sequence: CASSRRGQNTEAFF. CDR3 DNA: TGTGCCAGTAGCCGCAGGGGACAGAACACTGAAGCTTTCTTT.

The rearrangement joins TRBV27 to TRBJ2-1, with D unclear. The V end was cut by 3 bases, the J end by 0 bases, with 9 bases between. The V gene's germline CDR1 is MNHEY and CDR2 SMNVEV (reference sequence). CDR3 length: 15 residues. The CDR3 sequence is CASSFQATSYNEQFF. The DNA for the CDR3 is TGTGCCAGCAGTTTCCAAGCGACCTCCTACAATGAGCAGTTCTTC.

The V and J genes are TRBV5-1 and TRBJ2-3; D uncertain. Trimming removed 4 bases at V and 0 bases at J, with 3 bases between. The CDR3 extends over 12 amino acids. Germline-derived CDR1 and CDR2 are SGHRS and YFSETQ. CDR3 sequence (DNA): TGCGCCAGCAGCATTAGCACAGATACGCAGTATTTT. Protein sequence: CASSISTDTQYF.

The chain joins TRBV1 to TRBJ2-1; TRBD2 was called by the table and not checked on the DNA. TRBV1 is described as a pseudogene. The CDR3 is 15 residues long. CDR3 sequence (DNA): TGCACCAGCCGGTCTAAGGCGGGATCTGACAATGAGCAGTTCTTC. Its translation: CTSRSKAGSDNEQFF.

The chain combines TRBV29-1 with TRBJ1-6; 9 positions agree with TRBD1. The CDR3 spans 14 residues. The ends lost 5 bases at V and 10 bases at J; junction bases unmatched: 9. Germline CDR1 SQVTM, CDR2 ANQGSEA. The CDR3 spells CSVTLTGGESPLHF. The CDR3, as DNA: TGCAGCGTTACCCTGACAGGGGGGGAATCACCCCTCCACTTT. Full variable domain (missing parts from reference TRBV29-1 and TRBJ1-6): SAVISQKPSRDICQRGTSLTIQCQVDSQVTMMFWYRQQPGQSLTLIATANQGSEATYESGFVIDKFPISRPNLTFSTLTVSNMSPEDSSIYLCSVTLTGGESPLHFGNGTRLTVT.

The chain joins TRBV9 to TRBJ2-7; 12 positions match TRBD1. Germline V gives CDR1 SGDLS, CDR2 YYNGEE. V shed 0 bases and J 12 bases; nucleotides not matched to a gene: 7. This CDR3 comprises 14 residues. This CDR3 is CASSVDPGTGGLYF. The CDR3 nucleotides are TGTGCCAGCAGCGTAGATCCGGGGACAGGGGGCCTGTACTTC. The whole variable domain, filled in from reference TRBV9 and TRBJ2-7, reads DSGVTQTPKHLITATGQRVTLRCSPRSGDLSVYWYQQSLDQGLQFLIQYYNGEERAKGNILERFSAQQFPDLHSELNLSSLELGDSALYFCASSVDPGTGGLYFGPGTRLTVT.

The chain carries TRBV30 and TRBJ1-5; D might be TRBD1 (6 bases). Germline CDR1 and CDR2: GTSNPN and SVGIG (reference sequence). The CDR3 totals 18 residues. The ends were cut back, 0 bases at V and 9 bases at J, with 27 bases in the middle. CDR3 loop: CAWSVPFLRGAGNSPQHF. CDR3 in DNA: TGTGCCTGGAGTGTACCGTTTCTGCGGGGGGCCGGGAATTCGCCCCAGCATTTT.

The V call is TRBV20-1, the J call TRBJ1-4, with D unclear. The CDR3 has 11 amino acids. The V gene lost 5 bases and the J gene lost 8 bases, with 9 bases spanning the gap. Germline V gene data show CDR1 as DFQATT and CDR2 as SNEGSKA (reference sequence). In DNA, the CDR3 is TGCAGTGCTTTCTCCAGGGAAAAACTGTTTTTT. Its protein product is CSAFSREKLFF.

The chain recombines TRBV6-6 with TRBJ2-7; 11 nucleotides agree with TRBD2. The germline V gene encodes CDR1 MNHNY and CDR2 SVGAGI (reference sequence). V was clipped by 5 bases and J by 0 bases; unmatched bases: 6. This CDR3 contains 16 residues. The CDR3 DNA sequence: TGTGCCAGCAGTCAGGGGACTAGCGGAAGCTCCTACGAGCAGTACTTC. Encoded protein: CASSQGTSGSSYEQYF.

The chain carries TRBV9 and TRBJ2-7, with 11 bases identical to TRBD2. V lost 4 bases, J lost 9 bases, and 12 bases stayed unmatched. The CDR3 is made up of 15 amino acids. In germline, CDR1 is SGDLS, CDR2 YYNGEE. CDR3 in DNA: TGTGCCAGCAGCACCTCCGGGACTAGCGGCCCTCGGCAGTACTTC. It specifies CASSTSGTSGPRQYF.

V gene TRBV6-6 combines with J gene TRBJ2-5; 11 bases match TRBD2. The CDR3 runs 13 residues. J was trimmed by 2 bases and V by 8 bases; bases with no gene match: 1. The germline gives CDR1 MNHNY, CDR2 SVGAGI (reference sequence). As DNA, the CDR3 is TGTGCCAGCGGGACTAGCGGACAAGAGACCCAGTACTTC. Translated: CASGTSGQETQYF.

This chain joins TRBV6-6 and TRBJ1-5, with 8 positions matching TRBD1. There are 13 residues in the CDR3. Germline-derived CDR1 and CDR2 are MNHNY and SVGAGI (reference sequence). J lost 1 base, V lost 8 bases, and 1 base had no gene match. DNA of the CDR3: TGTGCCAGCGGGGACAGGAGCAATCAGCCCCAGCATTTT. Protein product: CASGDRSNQPQHF.

The V call is TRBV27, the J call TRBJ2-2; D is ambiguous. Germline lookup yields CDR1 MNHEY and CDR2 SMNVEV (reference sequence). The CDR3 extends over 14 amino acids. Trimming cost V 5 bases and J 0 bases, with 7 bases left between them. CDR3 residues: CASSPFTNTGELFF. The CDR3 DNA reads TGTGCCAGCAGTCCCTTTACGAACACCGGGGAGCTGTTTTTT.

The gene calls are TRBV13 and TRBJ2-1; maybe TRBD2 (5 bases). CDR3 length: 17 residues. Germline V CDR1 and CDR2: PRHDT, FYEKMQ (reference sequence). The ends were cut back, 2 bases at V and 2 bases at J, with 16 bases in the middle. The CDR3 sequence: CASSLYRLRRAYNEQFF. The CDR3 region has the DNA TGTGCCAGCAGCTTATATCGACTAAGAAGGGCCTACAATGAGCAGTTCTTC.